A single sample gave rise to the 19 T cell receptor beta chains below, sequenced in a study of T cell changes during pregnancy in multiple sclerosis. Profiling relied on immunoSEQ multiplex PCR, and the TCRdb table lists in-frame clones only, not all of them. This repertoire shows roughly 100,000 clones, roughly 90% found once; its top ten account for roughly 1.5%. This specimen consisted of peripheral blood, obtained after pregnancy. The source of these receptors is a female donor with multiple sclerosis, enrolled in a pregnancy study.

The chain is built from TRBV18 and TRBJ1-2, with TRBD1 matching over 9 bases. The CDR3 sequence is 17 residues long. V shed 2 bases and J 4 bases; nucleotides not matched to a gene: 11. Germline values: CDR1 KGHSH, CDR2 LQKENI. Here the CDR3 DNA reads TGTGCCAGCTCACCAAGTTCGGGGACAGGGAATTTCTATGGCTACACCTTC. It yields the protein CASSPSSGTGNFYGYTF.

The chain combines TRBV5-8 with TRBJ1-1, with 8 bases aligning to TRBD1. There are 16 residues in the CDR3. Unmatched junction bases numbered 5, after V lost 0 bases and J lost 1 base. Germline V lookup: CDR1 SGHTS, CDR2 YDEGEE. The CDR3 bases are TGTGCCAGCAGCTTGGCCCCAGGGGGCTGGAACACTGAAGCTTTCTTT. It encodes CASSLAPGGWNTEAFF.

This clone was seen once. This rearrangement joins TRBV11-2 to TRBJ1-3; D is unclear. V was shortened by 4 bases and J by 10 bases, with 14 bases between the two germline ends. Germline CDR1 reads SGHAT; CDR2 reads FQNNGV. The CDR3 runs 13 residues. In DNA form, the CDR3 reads TGTGCCAGCAGCTCCGACCGACGAGGGACCATATATTTT. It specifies CASSSDRRGTIYF. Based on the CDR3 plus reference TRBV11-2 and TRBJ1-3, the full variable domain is EAGVAQSPRYKIIEKRQSVAFWCNPISGHATLYWYQQILGQGPKLLIQFQNNGVVDDSQLPKDRFSAERLKGVDSTLKIQPAKLEDSAVYLCASSSDRRGTIYFGEGSWLTVV.

CDR3 amino acids: CASSESRGISGELWGQFF. The CDR3, as DNA: TGTGCCAGCAGTGAAAGTCGGGGTATTAGCGGGGAGCTTTGGGGGCAGTTCTTC. This sequence joins TRBV6-1 and TRBJ2-1; TRBD2 aligns across 8 bases. The CDR3 extends over 18 amino acids. Looked up from germline, CDR1 is MNHNS and CDR2 is SASEGT. V lost 2 bases, J lost 12 bases, and 21 bases stayed unmatched.

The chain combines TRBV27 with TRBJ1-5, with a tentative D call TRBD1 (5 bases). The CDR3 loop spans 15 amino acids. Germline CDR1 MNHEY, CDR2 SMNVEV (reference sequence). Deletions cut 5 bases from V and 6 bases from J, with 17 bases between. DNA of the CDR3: TGTGCCAGCAGTCCGGGGACCCAAGCGGGTCAGCCCCAGCATTTT. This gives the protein CASSPGTQAGQPQHF.

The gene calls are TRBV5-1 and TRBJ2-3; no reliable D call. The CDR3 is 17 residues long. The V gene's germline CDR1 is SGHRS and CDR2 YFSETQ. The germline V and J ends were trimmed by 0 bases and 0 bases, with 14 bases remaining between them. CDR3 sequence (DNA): TGCGCCAGCAGCTTGGGAGGTTTCGGCAAGAGCACAGATACGCAGTATTTT. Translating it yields CASSLGGFGKSTDTQYF.

CDR3 nucleotides: TGTGCCAGTTCAGGACACCTCATTAGCAATCAGCCCCAGCATTTT. Translating gives CASSGHLISNQPQHF. The chain couples TRBV19 to TRBJ1-5; D possibly corresponds to TRBD1 (5 bases). Trimming stripped 8 bases from V and 0 bases from J, with 14 bases between. The germline CDR1 and CDR2 sequences are LNHDA and SQIVND (reference sequence). The CDR3 sequence is 15 residues long.

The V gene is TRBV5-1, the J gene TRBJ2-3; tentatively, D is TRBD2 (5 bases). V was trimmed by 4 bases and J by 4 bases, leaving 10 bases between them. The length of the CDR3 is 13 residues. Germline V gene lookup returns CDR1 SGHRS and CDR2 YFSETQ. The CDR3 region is CASSHPLADTQYF. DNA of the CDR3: TGCGCCAGCAGCCATCCACTAGCAGATACGCAGTATTTT.

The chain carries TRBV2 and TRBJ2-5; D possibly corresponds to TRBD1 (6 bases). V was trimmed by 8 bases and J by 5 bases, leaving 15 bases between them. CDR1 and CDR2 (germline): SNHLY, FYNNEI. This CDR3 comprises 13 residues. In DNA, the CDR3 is TGTGCCAGCGCAGGGGTTGGGTCGGAGACCCAGTACTTC. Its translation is CASAGVGSETQYF.

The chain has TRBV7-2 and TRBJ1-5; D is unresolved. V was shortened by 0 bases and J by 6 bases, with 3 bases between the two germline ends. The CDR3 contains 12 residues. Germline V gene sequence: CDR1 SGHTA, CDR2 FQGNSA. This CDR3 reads CASSLAGQPQHF. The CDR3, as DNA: TGTGCCAGCAGCTTAGCCGGTCAGCCCCAGCATTTT.

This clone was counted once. CDR3 nucleotides: TGCGCCAGCAGTAGAAGCGGACAGCCCAGGGAGCGCACAGATACGCAGTATTTT. Translating it yields CASSRSGQPRERTDTQYF. The gene calls are TRBV5-1 and TRBJ2-3; a possible D gene is TRBD1 (6 bases). V was clipped by 5 bases and J by 1 base, with 23 bases between them. Germline V gene sequence: CDR1 SGHRS, CDR2 YFSETQ. The CDR3 spans 18 residues.

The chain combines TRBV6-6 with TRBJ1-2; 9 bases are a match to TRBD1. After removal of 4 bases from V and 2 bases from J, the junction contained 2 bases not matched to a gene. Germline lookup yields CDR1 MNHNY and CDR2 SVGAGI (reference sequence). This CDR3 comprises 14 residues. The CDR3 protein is CASSWDRENYGYTF. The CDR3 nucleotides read TGTGCCAGCAGTTGGGACAGGGAGAACTATGGCTACACCTTC.

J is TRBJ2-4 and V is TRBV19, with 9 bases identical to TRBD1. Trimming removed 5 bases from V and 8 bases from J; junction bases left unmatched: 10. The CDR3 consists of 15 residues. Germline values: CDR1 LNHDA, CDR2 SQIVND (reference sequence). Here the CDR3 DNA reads TGTGCCAGTAGTCTTGAGGACAGGGGCTTTGACATTCAGTACTTC. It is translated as CASSLEDRGFDIQYF.

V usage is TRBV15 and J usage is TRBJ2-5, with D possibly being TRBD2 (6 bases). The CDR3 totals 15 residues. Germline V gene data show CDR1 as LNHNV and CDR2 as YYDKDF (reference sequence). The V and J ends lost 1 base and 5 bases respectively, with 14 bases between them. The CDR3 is CATSRGSGGGETQYF. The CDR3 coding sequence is TGTGCCACCAGCAGAGGGAGTGGCGGAGGGGAGACCCAGTACTTC.

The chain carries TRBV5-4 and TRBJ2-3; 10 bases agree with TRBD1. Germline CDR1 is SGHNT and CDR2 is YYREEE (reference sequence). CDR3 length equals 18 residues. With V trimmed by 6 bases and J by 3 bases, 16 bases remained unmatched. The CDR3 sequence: CASTGGDRGRRVTDTQYF. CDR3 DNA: TGTGCCAGCACCGGGGGAGACAGGGGGCGCAGGGTTACAGATACGCAGTATTTT.

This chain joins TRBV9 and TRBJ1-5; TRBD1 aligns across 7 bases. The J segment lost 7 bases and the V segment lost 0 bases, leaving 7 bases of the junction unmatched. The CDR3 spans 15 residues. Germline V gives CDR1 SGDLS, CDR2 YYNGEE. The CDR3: CASSVAVGGGQPQHF. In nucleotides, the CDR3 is TGTGCCAGCAGCGTAGCCGTAGGGGGCGGCCAGCCCCAGCATTTT.

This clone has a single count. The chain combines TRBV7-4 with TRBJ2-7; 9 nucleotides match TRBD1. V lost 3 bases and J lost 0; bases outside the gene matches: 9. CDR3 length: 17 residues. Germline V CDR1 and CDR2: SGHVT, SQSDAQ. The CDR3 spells CASSFRGRQGGSYEQYF. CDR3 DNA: TGTGCCAGCAGCTTTAGGGGTAGACAGGGGGGCTCCTACGAGCAGTACTTC.

The CDR3 coding sequence is TGTGCAAGTCGCTTGGGGGACAGGTGCTCCTACGAGCAGTACTTC. This encodes CASRLGDRCSYEQYF. The genes are TRBV12-2 and TRBJ2-7; the table assigns TRBD1, which was not confirmed against the DNA. TRBV12-2 is a documented pseudogene. The CDR3 consists of 15 residues.

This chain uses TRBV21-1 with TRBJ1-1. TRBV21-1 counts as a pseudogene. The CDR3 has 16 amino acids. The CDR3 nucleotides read TGTGCCAGCGCGCGGGGGCAGGGCTCTTGGAACACTGAAGCTTTCTTT. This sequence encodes CASARGQGSWNTEAFF.